This T cell receptor beta chain was identified in a study of cytomegalovirus exposure and HLA in healthy donors. Across the study: Genotyping showed approximately 81% of hundreds of donors falling in the Caucasian-associated ancestry cluster.

The CDR3 extends over 16 amino acids. V was trimmed by 5 bases and J by 7 bases, leaving 21 bases between them. From germline, CDR1 is LNHDA and CDR2 SQIVND (reference sequence). Amplification used 60 Vbeta primers and 13 Jbeta primers. TCRdb keeps only in-frame clones here, not all; method: immunoSEQ multiplex PCR. The table has some 150,000 clones, about three fifths seen once. The clonotype comes from a woman between 55 and 75 years old in good health and CMV-seropositive. The chain uses TRBV19 and TRBJ2-1; a weak D match, TRBD1 (6 bases). Sample: PBMCs. CDR3 amino acids: CASSPPRDTVGNEQFF. CDR3 nucleotide sequence: TGTGCCAGTAGTCCCCCCCGGGACACGGTGGGTAATGAGCAGTTCTTC.